This entry concerns a single T cell receptor beta chain. Its antigen is not identified. The sample comes from a study of cytomegalovirus exposure and HLA in healthy donors. Study-level results: For most TCR beta V segments, an earlier analysis put the productive rate at about 87% or about 30% of the time.

There are 15 residues in the CDR3. CDR1 and CDR2 (germline): SEHNR, FQNEAQ (reference sequence). J was trimmed by 6 bases and V by 6 bases; bases with no gene match: 12. PCR used 60 Vbeta primers and 13 Jbeta primers. Data came from immunoSEQ multiplex PCR; TCRdb stores just in-frame clones and leaves some out. The sample includes about 150,000 clones, less than 85% of them seen just once. The clonotype originates from a woman in her sixties or seventies in good health and CMV-seropositive. The V call is TRBV7-9, the J call TRBJ2-7, with TRBD2 matching over 9 bases. Sequenced sample: PBMCs. CDR3 DNA: TGTGCCAGCAGTTCGACCGGGACTAGCCGTACCGAGCAGTACTTC. This sequence encodes CASSSTGTSRTEQYF.